This TCR beta chain was identified during a study of shared clonotypes between healthy human individuals. Study-wide results and limits: Richness estimates generally favored naive over memory subsets.

As regards this clone: Its matching antigen is unknown.

Per germline, CDR1 KGHSH and CDR2 LQKENI. Trimming shortened V by 1 base and J by 3 bases, and 7 bases separated the two germline ends. The CDR3 contains 14 residues. It was 200 to 250 ng DNA, about 30,000 T cell genomes, that sorted-subset replicate PCRs used. TCRdb's table, derived via immunoSEQ multiplex PCR, lists solely in-frame clones and lacks some. This sample yields 500,000 or so clones, of which about 96% are seen a single time; 0.055% to 0.075% belongs to the top ten. CD4+ cells yielded CD45RA+ naive and CD45RA-negative memory subsets. This clonotype originated in a woman aged 25 to 39 in good health. The V call is TRBV18, the J call TRBJ1-3, with D unclear. The specimen was naive CD4+ T cells sorted from blood. Subset specified: CD45RA+ positively selected. Here the CDR3 DNA reads TGTGCCAGCTCACCACAGGGCCTTGGAAACACCATATATTTT. It is translated as CASSPQGLGNTIYF.